The 13 T cell receptor beta chains below all came from one sample that was sequenced in a study of T cell responses to AZD1222 COVID-19 vaccine (dated by TCRdb to the early 2020s). The meaning of the sample's time point label: baseline before first vaccination. What this sample's treatment or condition label stands for: meningococcal conjugate vaccine given as trial control. Receptors were amplified or captured by the immunoSEQ multiplex PCR assay. Held by TCRdb, this immuneACCESS table contains in-frame sequences only and omits some clones. Under half of the omission traces to an unresolved V gene where checked; the cause of the rest is unknown. Within this sample are around 140,000 clones, with 93% of them counted one time only. 0.75% to 1% of the sample lies in the top ten. This specimen was peripheral blood, taken on day 0 of MenACWY control vaccination. The origin of the receptors is an adult in good health.

The genes are TRBV2 and TRBJ1-5; 8 bases fit TRBD1. The CDR3 is 11 amino acids. Germline loops: CDR1 SNHLY, CDR2 FYNNEI. Losses at the gene ends were 8 bases for V and 9 bases for J; bases not matched to a gene: 3. The CDR3 reads CASQGTGPQHF. The CDR3 DNA reads TGTGCCAGCCAAGGGACAGGGCCCCAGCATTTT.

The chain uses TRBV25-1 and TRBJ2-2; 9 bases align to TRBD1. Germline CDR1 MGHDK, CDR2 SYGVNS. This CDR3 comprises 16 residues. With 4 bases clipped from V and 5 bases from J, the junction kept 8 bases outside the gene matches. In nucleotides, the CDR3 is TGTGCCAGCAGTGTACAGGGGGCGATGAGGACCGGGGAGCTGTTTTTT. Amino acids: CASSVQGAMRTGELFF.

The chain carries TRBV3-1 (or the pseudogene TRBV3-2) and TRBJ2-7; 9 positions agree with TRBD2. Per the germline V gene, CDR1 is LGHDT and CDR2 is YNNKEL (reference sequence). Trimming took 3 bases from V and 0 from J; bases not matched to a gene: 3. The CDR3 extends over 15 amino acids. CDR3 protein: CASSHSSGNSYEQYF. The CDR3 bases are TGTGCCAGCAGCCACTCTAGCGGGAACTCCTACGAGCAGTACTTC.

The gene calls are TRBV13 and TRBJ1-3; D is possibly TRBD1 (6 bases). The length of the CDR3 is 18 residues. V was clipped by 6 bases and J by 0 bases, with 21 bases between them. Germline V gene data show CDR1 as PRHDT and CDR2 as FYEKMQ (reference sequence). In nucleotides, the CDR3 is TGTGCCAGCAGAAAACTCATCACAGGGTTGAGCTCTGGAAACACCATATATTTT. Protein product: CASRKLITGLSSGNTIYF.

Concerning this clone: Within the sample, other DNA sequences also encode this same CDR3. V gene TRBV18 combines with J gene TRBJ1-1; D not certain. The CDR3 runs 12 residues. Germline assignment: CDR1 KGHSH and CDR2 LQKENI. V lost 3 bases and J lost 1, with 3 bases in between. This chain's CDR3 is CASSPGNTEAFF. DNA for the CDR3: TGTGCCAGCTCACCGGGGAACACTGAAGCTTTCTTT.

The chain is built from TRBV6-1 and TRBJ1-5; D is possibly TRBD1 (5 bases). The length of the CDR3 is 15 residues. Germline lookup yields CDR1 MNHNS and CDR2 SASEGT. V was clipped by 1 base and J by 6 bases, with 13 bases between them. CDR3 sequence (DNA): TGTGCCAGCAGTGAAGTATTAGGGGTGGGTCAGCCCCAGCATTTT. It codes for CASSEVLGVGQPQHF.

The chain has TRBV7-2 and TRBJ1-5; no firm D call. The CDR3 length is 14 residues. From germline, CDR1 is SGHTA and CDR2 FQGNSA. Trimming took 3 bases from V and 1 from J, leaving 7 bases between them. CDR3: CASSFSQSNQPQHF. For the CDR3, the DNA is TGTGCCAGCAGCTTTTCGCAAAGCAATCAGCCCCAGCATTTT.

The V and J genes are TRBV28 and TRBJ1-2, with 8 positions matching TRBD1. J gave up 8 bases and V 8 bases, and 16 bases lay outside the gene matches. This CDR3 comprises 15 residues. Germline V gives CDR1 MDHEN, CDR2 SYDVKM. As DNA, the CDR3 is TGTGCCAGCTTGGAGGGCAGGGGGCCAAGGGAAGGCTACACCTTC. Translated, it gives CASLEGRGPREGYTF.

The V gene is TRBV6-1, the J gene TRBJ1-3; D is possibly TRBD1 (5 bases). Germline V CDR1 and CDR2: MNHNS, SASEGT. The CDR3 covers 14 residues. The V end was cut by 7 bases, the J end by 2 bases, with 12 bases between. The CDR3 DNA is TGTGCCAGCACTCAGGGAAGGACTGGAAACACCATATATTTT. Translating gives CASTQGRTGNTIYF.

The rearrangement links TRBV27 to TRBJ1-1, with TRBD1 identical over 8 bases. Germline V gives CDR1 MNHEY, CDR2 SMNVEV (reference sequence). J lost 1 base, V lost 5 bases, and 9 bases had no gene match. The CDR3 extends over 16 amino acids. This chain's CDR3 is CASSPGTGGGNTEAFF. DNA for the CDR3: TGTGCCAGCAGTCCGGGGACAGGAGGGGGGAACACTGAAGCTTTCTTT.

CDR3 DNA sequence: TGTGCCAGCCACCGGGTAGCAACTAATGAAAAACTGTTTTTT. This codes for CASHRVATNEKLFF. The chain couples TRBV18 to TRBJ1-4; D call uncertain. The CDR3 contains 14 residues. V was trimmed by 8 bases and J by 0 bases, leaving 10 bases between them. Per germline, CDR1 KGHSH and CDR2 LQKENI.

This chain uses TRBV28 with TRBJ1-1, with D possibly TRBD1 on 6 matching bases. CDR1 is MDHEN, CDR2 SYDVKM, per germline. V was clipped by 5 bases and J by 10 bases, with 20 bases between them. This CDR3 is 14 amino acids long. CDR3 in amino acids: CASSSPGHRVRAFF. The CDR3 region has the DNA TGTGCCAGCAGTAGTCCAGGCCACAGGGTGAGAGCTTTCTTT.

The chain recombines TRBV5-1 with TRBJ2-3; TRBD1 is a possible D gene (6 bases). CDR1 and CDR2 (germline): SGHRS, YFSETQ. Trimming took off 0 bases at V and 6 bases at J, with 17 bases between the two ends. This CDR3 is 16 amino acids long. CDR3 protein: CASSLVGTPVADTQYF. The DNA of the CDR3 is TGCGCCAGCAGCTTGGTTGGGACACCCGTCGCGGATACGCAGTATTTT.